The present entry profiles one T cell receptor beta chain with its context. Its target is unknown. The sample comes from a study of T cells in localized non-small cell lung cancer. Whole-study results and caveats: In adjacent lung, a median roughly 60 of the top 100 tumor clones were found. Elevated blood T cell density was associated with longer overall survival.

CDR3 size: 12 residues. Germline V lookup: CDR1 GTSNPN, CDR2 SVGIG (reference sequence). Trimming shortened V by 0 bases and J by 9 bases, and 12 bases separated the two germline ends. Sequenced by immunoSEQ multiplex PCR; TCRdb stores in-frame clones only, minus some. The sample yields tens of thousands of clones, about nine tenths seen once. The V and J genes are TRBV30 and TRBJ2-7; D remains ambiguous. The clonotype was recovered from a male donor aged 60 or over with stage III squamous cell lung carcinoma. The sequences come from peripheral blood, collected before any cancer treatment. CDR3 sequence reads: CAWSVSPRSQYF. The CDR3 nucleotides are TGTGCCTGGAGTGTATCCCCCAGGTCGCAGTACTTC.